These 6 T cell receptor beta chains share one sample of origin, sequenced in a study of blood T cell repertoires in COVID-19. Repertoires were generated with immunoSEQ multiplex PCR, while TCRdb's copy carries only in-frame clones and drops some. The sample consists of approximately 100,000 clones, about 92% of them appearing once. What was sequenced was peripheral blood. Every receptor here comes from a man aged 45-65 years with active COVID-19.

This chain connects TRBV7-9 to TRBJ2-1, with 7 nucleotides matching TRBD2. V gave up 7 bases and J gave up 5 bases; unmatched junction bases: 14. There are 16 residues in the CDR3. The V gene's germline CDR1 is SEHNR and CDR2 FQNEAQ (reference sequence). CDR3 DNA: TGTGCCAGCACCCCCCGAGCGGGGCGCCTACACAATGAGCAGTTCTTC. Protein product: CASTPRAGRLHNEQFF.

The chain couples TRBV5-1 to TRBJ2-7, with 8 bases fitting TRBD2. The CDR3 covers 16 residues. CDR1 is SGHRS, CDR2 YFSETQ, per germline. With 0 bases clipped from V and 7 bases from J, the junction kept 12 bases outside the gene matches. CDR3 DNA: TGCGCCAGCAGCTTGGGAGGTACGGGAGGGCCGAGGGAGCAGTACTTC. This translates into CASSLGGTGGPREQYF.

In this sample, this clone turned up once. V gene TRBV7-8 combines with J gene TRBJ2-7; D perhaps matches TRBD1 (6 bases). Germline values: CDR1 SGHVS, CDR2 FQNEAQ. V shed 3 bases and J shed 5 bases, with 14 bases lying between them. The CDR3 length is 14 residues. CDR3 region: CASSFGQGIHEQYF. The DNA of the CDR3 is TGTGCCAGCAGCTTCGGGCAGGGGATCCACGAGCAGTACTTC.

The V gene is TRBV25-1, the J gene TRBJ2-3; 7 bases map to TRBD2. Losses at the gene ends were 7 bases for V and 5 bases for J; bases not matched to a gene: 9. The germline CDR1 and CDR2 sequences are MGHDK and SYGVNS. This CDR3 spans 14 amino acids. The CDR3 bases are TGTGCCAGCACCCCCTGGGGGGGTTTAGATACGCAGTATTTT. This translates into CASTPWGGLDTQYF. Full variable domain (missing parts from reference TRBV25-1 and TRBJ2-3): EADIYQTPRYLVIGTGKKITLECSQTMGHDKMYWYQQDPGMELHLIHYSYGVNSTEKGDLSSESTVSRIRTEHFPLTLESARPSHTSQYLCASTPWGGLDTQYFGPGTRLTVL.

This chain connects TRBV2 to TRBJ1-1; D remains ambiguous. The CDR3 runs to 12 residues. Germline-derived CDR1 and CDR2 are SNHLY and FYNNEI. Trimming took off 3 bases at V and 4 bases at J, with 6 bases between the two ends. The CDR3: CASSEGGTEAFF. The CDR3 DNA sequence: TGTGCCAGCAGTGAGGGAGGCACTGAAGCTTTCTTT.

The chain employs TRBV19 and TRBJ1-2, with unresolved D. The germline V gene encodes CDR1 LNHDA and CDR2 SQIVND (reference sequence). The CDR3 runs 15 residues. Trimming took 0 bases from V and 8 from J, leaving 16 bases between them. In DNA form, the CDR3 reads TGTGCCAGTAGTATAGAGGAAACAGAAACGGCGGGCTACACCTTC. Residues: CASSIEETETAGYTF. Full variable domain (remainder filled in from reference TRBV19 and TRBJ1-2): DGGITQSPKYLFRKEGQNVTLSCEQNLNHDAMYWYRQDPGQGLRLIYYSQIVNDFQKGDIAEGYSVSREKKESFPLTVTSAQKNPTAFYLCASSIEETETAGYTFGSGTRLTVV.